This note documents a single TCR beta chain sequence. The germline CDR1 and CDR2 sequences are SGHDN and FVKESK. V lost 0 bases and J 4 bases, leaving 10 bases between the germline ends. The CDR3 covers 15 residues. Per the original methods: Estimated nucleated cell counts came from reference gene primer amplification. TCRdb keeps only in-frame clones here, not all; method: immunoSEQ multiplex PCR. The D gene and trimming were derived from the DNA, and the V and J assignments and clone size from that table. The profile shows 300,000 to 350,000 clones, about 90% of them singletons. This sample was included in a study of blood T cell repertoires in COVID-19. Study information: Sites in the United States, Italy and Spain provided acute and convalescent COVID-19 samples. Sample material is recorded as cDNA or gDNA derived from T cells, B-cell-depleted T cells, or PBMCs.

This chain uses TRBV14 with TRBJ2-1, with TRBD1 as a possible D gene (5 bases). The specimen sequenced was peripheral blood. This receptor was obtained from a woman between 18 and 30 years old who had recovered from COVID-19. The CDR3 sequence is CASSQDGATYNEQFF. The CDR3 coding sequence is TGTGCCAGCAGCCAAGATGGGGCTACTTACAATGAGCAGTTCTTC. The full variable domain, its missing parts supplied by reference TRBV14 and TRBJ2-1, is EAGVTQFPSHSVIEKGQTVTLRCDPISGHDNLYWYRRVMGKEIKFLLHFVKESKQDESGMPNNRFLAERTGGTYSTLKVQPAELEDSGVYFCASSQDGATYNEQFFGPGTRLTVL.